This paragraph reports one T cell receptor beta chain. The CDR3 extends over 16 amino acids. Trimming at V came to 6 bases and at J to 3 bases, leaving 8 bases not matched to a gene. Germline CDR1 is WSHSY and CDR2 is SAAADI. Only in-frame clones appear in the TCRdb table, and some are missing; sequencing was by immunoSEQ multiplex PCR. The sample gives roughly 24,000 clones, 70% to 90% of which show up once; 7.5% to 8% is in the top ten. The data are from a study of T cell changes during pregnancy in multiple sclerosis. The sample here was CD8+ T cells from peripheral blood mononuclear cells, taken before pregnancy. The TCR sequence derives from a female donor with multiple sclerosis, enrolled in a pregnancy study. The rearrangement uses TRBV10-2 and TRBJ2-5, with TRBD2 matching 12 bases. The CDR3, as DNA: TGCGCCAGCAGCTACGCCCTAGCGGGAGGGAAAGAGACCCAGTACTTC. Encoded protein: CASSYALAGGKETQYF.